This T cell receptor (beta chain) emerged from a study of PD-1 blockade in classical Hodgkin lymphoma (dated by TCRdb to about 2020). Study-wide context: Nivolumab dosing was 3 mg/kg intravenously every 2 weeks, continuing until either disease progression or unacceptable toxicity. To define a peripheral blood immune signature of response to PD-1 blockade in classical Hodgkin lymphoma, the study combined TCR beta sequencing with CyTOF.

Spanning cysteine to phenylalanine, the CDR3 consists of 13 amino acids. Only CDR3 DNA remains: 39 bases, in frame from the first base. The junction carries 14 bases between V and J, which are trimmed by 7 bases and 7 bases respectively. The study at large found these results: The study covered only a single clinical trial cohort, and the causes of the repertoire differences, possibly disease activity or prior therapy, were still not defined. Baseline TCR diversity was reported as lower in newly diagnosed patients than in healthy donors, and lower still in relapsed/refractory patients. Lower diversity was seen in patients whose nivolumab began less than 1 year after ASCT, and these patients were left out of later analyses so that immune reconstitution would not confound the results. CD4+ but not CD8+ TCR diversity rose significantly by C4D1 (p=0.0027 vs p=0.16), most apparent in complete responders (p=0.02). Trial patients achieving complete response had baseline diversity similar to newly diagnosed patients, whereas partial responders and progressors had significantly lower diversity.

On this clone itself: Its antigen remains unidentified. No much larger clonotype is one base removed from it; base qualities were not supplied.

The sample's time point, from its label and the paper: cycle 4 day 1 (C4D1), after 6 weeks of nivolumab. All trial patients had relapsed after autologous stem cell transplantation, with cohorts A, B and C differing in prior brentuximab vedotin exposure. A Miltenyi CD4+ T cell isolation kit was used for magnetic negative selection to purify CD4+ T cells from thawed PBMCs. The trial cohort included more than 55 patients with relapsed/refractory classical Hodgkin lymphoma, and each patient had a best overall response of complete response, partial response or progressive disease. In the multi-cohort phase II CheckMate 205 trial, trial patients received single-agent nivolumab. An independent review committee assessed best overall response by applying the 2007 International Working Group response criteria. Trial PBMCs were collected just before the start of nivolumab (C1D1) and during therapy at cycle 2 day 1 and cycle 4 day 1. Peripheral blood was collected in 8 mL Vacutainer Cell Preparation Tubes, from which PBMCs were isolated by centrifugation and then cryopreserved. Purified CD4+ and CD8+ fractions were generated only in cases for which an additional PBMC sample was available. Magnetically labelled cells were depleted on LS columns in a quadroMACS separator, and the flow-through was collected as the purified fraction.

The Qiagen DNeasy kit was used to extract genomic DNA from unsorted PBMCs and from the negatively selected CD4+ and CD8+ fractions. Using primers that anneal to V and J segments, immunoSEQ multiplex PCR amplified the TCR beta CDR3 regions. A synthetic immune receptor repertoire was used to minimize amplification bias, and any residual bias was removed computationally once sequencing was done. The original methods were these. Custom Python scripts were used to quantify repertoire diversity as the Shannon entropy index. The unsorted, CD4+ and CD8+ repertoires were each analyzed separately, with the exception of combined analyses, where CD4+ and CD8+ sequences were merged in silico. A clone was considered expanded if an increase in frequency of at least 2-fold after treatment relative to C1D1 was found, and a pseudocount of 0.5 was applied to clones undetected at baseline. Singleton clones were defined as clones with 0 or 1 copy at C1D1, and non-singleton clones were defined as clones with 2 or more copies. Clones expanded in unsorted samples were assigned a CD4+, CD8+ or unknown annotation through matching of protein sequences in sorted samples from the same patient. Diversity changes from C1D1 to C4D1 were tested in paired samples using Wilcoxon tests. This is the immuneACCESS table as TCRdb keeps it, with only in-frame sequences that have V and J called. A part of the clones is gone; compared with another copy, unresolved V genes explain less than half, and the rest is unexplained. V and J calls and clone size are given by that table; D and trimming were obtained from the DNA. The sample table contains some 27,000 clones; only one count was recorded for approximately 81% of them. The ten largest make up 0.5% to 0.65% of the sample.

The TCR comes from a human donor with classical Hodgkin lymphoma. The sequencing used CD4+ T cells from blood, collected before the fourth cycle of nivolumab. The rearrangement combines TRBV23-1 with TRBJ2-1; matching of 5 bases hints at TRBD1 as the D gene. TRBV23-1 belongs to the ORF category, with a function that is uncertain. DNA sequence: TGCGCCAGCAACAGTCAAAAGGGGAATGAGCAGTTCTTC. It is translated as CASNSQKGNEQFF.